This T cell receptor beta chain originates from a study of blood T cell repertoires in COVID-19. Sequenced by immunoSEQ multiplex PCR; TCRdb stores in-frame clones only, minus some. This sample yields over 400,000 clones, of which approximately 83% are seen a single time; approximately 3% belongs to the top ten. What was sequenced was peripheral blood. The TCR comes from a human donor in a cohort sampled during active COVID-19.

CDR3 DNA sequence: TGTGCCAGCAAGGTTCAGGAGAACACTGAAGCTTTCTTT. Residues: CASKVQENTEAFF. The V and J genes are TRBV7-3 and TRBJ1-1; D unclear. V was cut by 7 bases and J by 1 base, with 10 bases left in between. The CDR3 runs to 13 residues. CDR1 SGHTA and CDR2 FQGTGA come from the germline V gene.